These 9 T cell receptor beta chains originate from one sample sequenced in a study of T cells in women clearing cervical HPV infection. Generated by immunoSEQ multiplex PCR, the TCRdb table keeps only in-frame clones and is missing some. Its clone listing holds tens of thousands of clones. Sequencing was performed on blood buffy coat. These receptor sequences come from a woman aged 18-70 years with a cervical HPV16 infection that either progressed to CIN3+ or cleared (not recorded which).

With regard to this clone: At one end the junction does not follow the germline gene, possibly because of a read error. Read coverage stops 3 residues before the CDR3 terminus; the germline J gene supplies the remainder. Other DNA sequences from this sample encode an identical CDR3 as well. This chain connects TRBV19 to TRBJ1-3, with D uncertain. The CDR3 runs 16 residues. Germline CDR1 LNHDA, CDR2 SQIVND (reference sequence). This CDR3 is CASSHRQGPAGNTIYF. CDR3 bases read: TGTGCCAGTAGCCATCGACAAGGGCCAGCTGGAAACACA.

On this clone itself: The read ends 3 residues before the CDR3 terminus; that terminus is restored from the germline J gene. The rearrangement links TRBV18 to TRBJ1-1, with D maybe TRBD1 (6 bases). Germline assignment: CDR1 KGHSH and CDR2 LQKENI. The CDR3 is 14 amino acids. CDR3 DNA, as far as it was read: TGTGCCAGCTCACCACTAGCGGGGGACAATGAG. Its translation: CASSPLAGDNE. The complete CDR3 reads CASSPLAGDNEAFF.

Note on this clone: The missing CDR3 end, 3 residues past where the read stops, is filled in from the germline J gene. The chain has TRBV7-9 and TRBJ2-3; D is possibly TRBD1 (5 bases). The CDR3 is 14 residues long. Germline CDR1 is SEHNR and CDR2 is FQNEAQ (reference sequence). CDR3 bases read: TGTGCCAGCAGCTTAGGGGGTGGACAAGAGACG. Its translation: CASSLGGGQET. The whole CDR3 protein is CASSLGGGQETQYF.

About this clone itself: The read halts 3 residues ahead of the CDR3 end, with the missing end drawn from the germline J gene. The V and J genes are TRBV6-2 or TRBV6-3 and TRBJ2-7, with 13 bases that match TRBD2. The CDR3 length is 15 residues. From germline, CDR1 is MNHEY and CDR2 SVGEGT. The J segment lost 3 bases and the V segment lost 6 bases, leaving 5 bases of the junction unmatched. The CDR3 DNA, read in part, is TGTGCCAGCAGCTCCCGGACTAGCGGGGGCTACGAG. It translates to CASSSRTSGGYE. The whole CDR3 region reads CASSSRTSGGYEQYF.

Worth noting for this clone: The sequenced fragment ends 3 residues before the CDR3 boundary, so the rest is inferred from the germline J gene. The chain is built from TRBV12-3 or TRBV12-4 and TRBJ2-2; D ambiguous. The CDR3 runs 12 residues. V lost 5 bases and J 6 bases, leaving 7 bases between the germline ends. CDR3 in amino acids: CASSASAGELFF. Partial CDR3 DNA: TGTGCCAGCAGTGCGTCCGCCGGGGAG.

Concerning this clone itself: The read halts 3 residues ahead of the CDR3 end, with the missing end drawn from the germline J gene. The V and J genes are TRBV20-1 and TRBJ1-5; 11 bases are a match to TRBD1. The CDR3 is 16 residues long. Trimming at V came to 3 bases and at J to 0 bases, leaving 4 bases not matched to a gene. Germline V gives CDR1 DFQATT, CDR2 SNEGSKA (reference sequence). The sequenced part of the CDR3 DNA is TGCAGTGCTAGGGGACAGGGGGAGTATAGCAATCAGCCC. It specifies CSARGQGEYSNQP. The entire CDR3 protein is CSARGQGEYSNQPQHF.

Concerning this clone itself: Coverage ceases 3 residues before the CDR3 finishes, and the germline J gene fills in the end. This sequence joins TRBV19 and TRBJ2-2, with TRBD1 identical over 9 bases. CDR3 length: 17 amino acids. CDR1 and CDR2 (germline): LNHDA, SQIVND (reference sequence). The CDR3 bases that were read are TGTGCCAGTAGTCCGCCGGGACAGGGTATTCTTAATTCACCG. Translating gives CASSPPGQGILNSP. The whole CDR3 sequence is CASSPPGQGILNSPLFF. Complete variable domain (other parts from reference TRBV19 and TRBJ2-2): DGGITQSPKYLFRKEGQNVTLSCEQNLNHDAMYWYRQDPGQGLRLIYYSQIVNDFQKGDIAEGYSVSREKKESFPLTVTSAQKNPTAFYLCASSPPGQGILNSPLFFGEGSRLTVL.

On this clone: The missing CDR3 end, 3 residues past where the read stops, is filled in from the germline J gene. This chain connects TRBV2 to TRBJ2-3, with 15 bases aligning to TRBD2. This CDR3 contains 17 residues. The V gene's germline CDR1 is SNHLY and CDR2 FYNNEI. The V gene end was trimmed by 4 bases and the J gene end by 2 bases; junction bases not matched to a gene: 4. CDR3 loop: CASSVGLAGGITDTQYF. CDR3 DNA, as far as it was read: TGTGCCAGCAGTGTAGGACTAGCGGGGGGGATCACAGATACG.

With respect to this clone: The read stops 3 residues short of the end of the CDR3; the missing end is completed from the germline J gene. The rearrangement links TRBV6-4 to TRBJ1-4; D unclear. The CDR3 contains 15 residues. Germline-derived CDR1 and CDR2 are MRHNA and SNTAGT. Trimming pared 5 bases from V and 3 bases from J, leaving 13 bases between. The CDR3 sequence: CASSPSGESNEKLFF. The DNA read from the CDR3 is TGTGCCAGCAGTCCCTCCGGGGAGTCTAATGAAAAA.